Reported below is one T cell receptor beta chain. The data are from a study of blood T cell repertoires in COVID-19. Per the study methods: Using reference gene primer amplification, nucleated cell counts were estimated. Profiling relied on immunoSEQ multiplex PCR, and the TCRdb table lists in-frame clones only, not all of them. V, J and clone size reflect that table, while D and trimming were determined from the DNA. The table includes around 150,000 clones, 85% detected once. Two negative PCRs, clearance, or symptom resolution were required of recovered Cohort 3 donors. The V segment lost 4 bases and the J segment 4 bases; nucleotides outside the gene matches: 6. CDR1 and CDR2 from the germline V gene are SGHRS and YFSETQ. CDR3 length: 15 amino acids.

The TCR sequence derives from a woman between 40 and 50 years old who had recovered from COVID-19. Specimen: PBMCs or T cells enriched from blood (not recorded which). V and J are TRBV5-1 and TRBJ1-4; 8 bases are shared with TRBD1. The CDR3 DNA follows: TGCGCCAGCAGCGCGGGACAGGCGGGTAATGAAAAACTGTTTTTT. Protein sequence: CASSAGQAGNEKLFF.